The entry below gives a single T cell receptor beta chain sequence along with its context. Antigen unknown. RNA transcripts were the template for amplifying TCR beta CDR3 regions. When the TCR CDR3 underwent first-round RT-PCR, the HTBI primer set was used. Each CDR3 protein gets one entry after TCRdb re-called the multiplex PCR reads with MiXCR. The sample holds a few hundred thousand distinct CDR3 sequences, 13% seen once. The sample belongs to a study of T cells in Graves' hyperthyroidism and ophthalmopathy. Study background: Once the initial diagnosis was made, peripheral blood was obtained before any treatment.

Study observations and caveats: For ophthalmopathy, model prediction preceded onset by a median about 6 months.

PBMCs were derived from about 9.1 ml fresh peripheral blood. Germline CDR1 and CDR2: KGHSH and LQKENI. The CDR3 runs 15 residues. Unmatched junction bases numbered 10, after V lost 6 bases and J lost 8 bases. This chain uses TRBV18 with TRBJ1-5, with 10 bases fitting TRBD1. The sample taken for sequencing was blood. The sequence was obtained from a young man with Graves' hyperthyroidism that later progressed to Graves' ophthalmopathy. CDR3 region: CASSQRTGGVEPQHF. DNA of the CDR3: TGTGCCAGCTCTCAACGGACAGGGGGGGTGGAGCCCCAGCATTTT.